Described below is a single T cell receptor (beta chain) sequence and its context. In the source study's methods: How many nucleated cells were present was estimated from reference gene primer amplification. Clones were sequenced by immunoSEQ multiplex PCR, and TCRdb holds only the in-frame ones, with some missing. V and J calls and clone size are copied from that table; D and trimming were computed from the DNA. The sample shows under 200,000 clones, approximately 90% of them seen only once. The data derive from a study of blood T cell repertoires in COVID-19. The wider study: PBMCs, B-cell-depleted T cells, or T cells provided the cDNA or gDNA that made up the material.

The sequencing sample was made of peripheral blood. The TCR originated in a woman aged 60-75 years who had recovered from COVID-19.

CDR3 DNA sequence: TGTGCCAGCAGCTCCGGACAGTTCTATGGCTACACCTTC. Encoded protein: CASSSGQFYGYTF. The gene calls are TRBV11-2 and TRBJ1-2, with D possibly being TRBD1 (6 bases). Trimming removed 4 bases at V and 4 bases at J, with 10 bases between. The germline CDR1 and CDR2 sequences are SGHAT and FQNNGV. The CDR3 runs 13 residues.